The 18 T cell receptor beta chains given below trace back to one sample, sequenced in a study of T cell changes during pregnancy in multiple sclerosis. Using immunoSEQ multiplex PCR, the repertoire was profiled, and TCRdb retains in-frame clones only, with some absent. In the table there are around 96,000 clones, approximately 94% of which are singletons. The sample was peripheral blood, taken in the third trimester of pregnancy. Receptor source: a female donor with multiple sclerosis, enrolled in a pregnancy study.

V gene TRBV15 combines with J gene TRBJ2-3; 10 nucleotides agree with TRBD2. The CDR3 contains 20 residues. V lost 0 bases, J lost 5 bases, and 17 bases stayed unmatched. Germline-derived CDR1 and CDR2 are LNHNV and YYDKDF (reference sequence). DNA for the CDR3: TGTGCCACCAGCAGAGATAACGGAGCGGGAGGGCCGTCGGGGCGAGATACGCAGTATTTT. Amino acids: CATSRDNGAGGPSGRDTQYF.

This clone is a singleton in its sample. The V and J genes are TRBV19 and TRBJ2-3, with D tentatively TRBD2 (6 bases). Germline CDR1 is LNHDA and CDR2 is SQIVND (reference sequence). This CDR3 is 14 amino acids long. V was shortened by 5 bases and J by 1 base, with 10 bases between the two germline ends. The CDR3 region has the DNA TGTGCCAGTAGTCAGGGACTTGGCACAGATACGCAGTATTTT. It codes for CASSQGLGTDTQYF.

J is TRBJ2-2 and V is TRBV11-2; 10 positions agree with TRBD1. The V segment lost 1 base and the J segment 1 base; nucleotides outside the gene matches: 0. The CDR3 is 16 residues long. Germline-derived CDR1 and CDR2 are SGHAT and FQNNGV. The CDR3 protein is CASSLGDRGNTGELFF. The CDR3, as DNA: TGTGCCAGCAGCTTAGGGGACAGGGGGAACACCGGGGAGCTGTTTTTT.

The CDR3 loop is CASSQETSGSHEQYF. The CDR3 bases are TGTGCCAGCAGCCAAGAAACTAGCGGGAGTCATGAGCAGTACTTC. This rearrangement joins TRBV14 to TRBJ2-7; 11 nucleotides line up with TRBD2. The CDR3 totals 15 residues. Germline CDR1 reads SGHDN; CDR2 reads FVKESK. V trimming: 0 bases; J trimming: 7 bases; junction bases outside the gene matches: 5.

The chain carries TRBV5-4 and TRBJ2-7; a possible D gene is TRBD2 (5 bases). This CDR3 spans 15 amino acids. Germline V lookup: CDR1 SGHNT, CDR2 YYREEE (reference sequence). Trimming took 0 bases from V and 0 from J, leaving 10 bases between them. CDR3 in amino acids: CASSLVGKSSYEQYF. As DNA, the CDR3 is TGTGCCAGCAGCTTGGTCGGGAAGAGCTCCTACGAGCAGTACTTC. The whole variable domain, filled in from reference TRBV5-4 and TRBJ2-7, reads ETGVTQSPTHLIKTRGQQVTLRCSSQSGHNTVSWYQQALGQGPQFIFQYYREEENGRGNFPPRFSGLQFPNYSSELNVNALELDDSALYLCASSLVGKSSYEQYFGPGTRLTVT.

CDR3 DNA: TGTGCCAGCAGTTCAGGGCTCGCCGGGGAGCTGTTTTTT. Amino acid sequence: CASSSGLAGELFF. The chain links TRBV27 to TRBJ2-2; a weak D match, TRBD1 (5 bases). V lost 4 bases, J lost 6 bases, and 9 bases lay in between. CDR1 is MNHEY, CDR2 SMNVEV, per germline (reference sequence). The CDR3 consists of 13 residues.

V usage is TRBV19 and J usage is TRBJ2-1, with 11 bases lining up with TRBD2. The CDR3 extends over 14 amino acids. Germline CDR1 reads LNHDA; CDR2 reads SQIVND (reference sequence). The V gene end was trimmed by 6 bases and the J gene end by 4 bases; junction bases not matched to a gene: 2. The CDR3 DNA follows: TGTGCCAGTAGCCGACTAGCGGGGTACAATGAGCAGTTCTTC. Translating it yields CASSRLAGYNEQFF.

A word on this clone: Distinct nucleotide sequences in the sample also encode this CDR3. J is TRBJ2-7 and V is TRBV28, with unresolved D. V was shortened by 5 bases and J by 3 bases, with 2 bases between the two germline ends. The CDR3 is made up of 10 amino acids. Germline V CDR1 and CDR2: MDHEN, SYDVKM. CDR3 coding DNA: TGTGCCAGCAGTCGCTACGAGCAGTACTTC. It is translated as CASSRYEQYF.

The chain recombines TRBV2 with TRBJ2-7, with D possibly matching TRBD2 (6 bases). CDR1 is SNHLY and CDR2 is FYNNEI in the germline V gene. The CDR3 has 14 residues. Trimming took off 6 bases at V and 5 bases at J, with 17 bases between the two ends. The CDR3 DNA is TGTGCCAGCAGGTACGGGAGTAACGCAGACGAGCAGTACTTC. It yields the protein CASRYGSNADEQYF.

The count of this clone is one. The rearrangement joins TRBV27 to TRBJ2-1, with TRBD1 matching over 8 bases. Looked up from germline, CDR1 is MNHEY and CDR2 is SMNVEV (reference sequence). This CDR3 has 17 residues. The J segment lost 5 bases and the V segment lost 5 bases, leaving 14 bases of the junction unmatched. The CDR3 nucleotides are TGTGCCAGCAGTCCATGGACAGGGTTAGGGCTTAACAATGAGCAGTTCTTC. Protein sequence: CASSPWTGLGLNNEQFF.

The chain is built from TRBV7-2 and TRBJ2-7, with 8 bases lining up with TRBD1. Trimming took 4 bases from V and 2 from J; bases not matched to a gene: 4. Germline V gives CDR1 SGHTA, CDR2 FQGNSA. The CDR3 is 14 amino acids. CDR3: CASSSGQGAYEQYF. For the CDR3, the DNA is TGTGCCAGCAGCTCTGGACAGGGCGCCTACGAGCAGTACTTC.

The rearrangement joins TRBV30 to TRBJ2-2, with 9 bases identical to TRBD2. V lost 1 base, J lost 3 bases, and 3 bases stayed unmatched. The CDR3 has 15 residues. The germline gives CDR1 GTSNPN, CDR2 SVGIG (reference sequence). The CDR3 DNA reads as TGTGCCTGGAGTGGCGGGAGGGCCTACACCGGGGAGCTGTTTTTT. As protein: CAWSGGRAYTGELFF.

The V gene is TRBV7-2, the J gene TRBJ2-7; perhaps TRBD1 as D (5 bases). V was shortened by 5 bases and J by 2 bases, with 19 bases between the two germline ends. The CDR3 sequence is 16 residues long. Per germline, CDR1 SGHTA and CDR2 FQGNSA. For the CDR3, the DNA is TGTGCCAGCAGCCCCCAGGGTGGGCGTAATACCTACGAGCAGTACTTC. Its protein product is CASSPQGGRNTYEQYF.

The chain is built from TRBV4-3 and TRBJ2-3; D possibly corresponds to TRBD2 (6 bases). Per germline, CDR1 LGHNA and CDR2 YSLEER. Trimming shortened V by 0 bases and J by 0 bases, and 10 bases separated the two germline ends. This CDR3 comprises 16 residues. The CDR3 DNA follows: TGCGCCAGCAGCCAAGATGTGGCGGGAAGCACAGATACGCAGTATTTT. Amino acids: CASSQDVAGSTDTQYF.

The chain uses TRBV19 and TRBJ1-5, with D unclear. CDR1 is LNHDA, CDR2 SQIVND, per germline (reference sequence). This CDR3 has 12 amino acids. V lost 3 bases to trimming and J lost 11 bases, with 11 bases between them. The CDR3 sequence is CASSIGPLAQHF. The CDR3 nucleotides read TGTGCCAGTAGTATTGGCCCCTTGGCCCAGCATTTT. Filled out from reference TRBV19 and TRBJ1-5, the complete variable domain reads DGGITQSPKYLFRKEGQNVTLSCEQNLNHDAMYWYRQDPGQGLRLIYYSQIVNDFQKGDIAEGYSVSREKKESFPLTVTSAQKNPTAFYLCASSIGPLAQHFGDGTRLSIL.

V gene TRBV7-9 combines with J gene TRBJ2-1; D unclear. Trimming left V 3 bases short and J 5 bases short, with 14 bases between. Looked up from germline, CDR1 is SEHNR and CDR2 is FQNEAQ (reference sequence). The CDR3 runs 15 residues. The CDR3 bases are TGTGCCAGCAGCTTTCCCGCCTCTAGAGACAATGAGCAGTTCTTC. This translates into CASSFPASRDNEQFF.

The chain has TRBV5-1 and TRBJ2-7; 9 bases match TRBD2. Germline V CDR1 and CDR2: SGHRS, YFSETQ. V shed 5 bases, J shed 1 base, and the junction held 4 bases outside the gene matches. The CDR3 loop spans 14 amino acids. The CDR3 coding sequence is TGCGCCAGCAGTTTTAGCGGGAGTTCCTACGAGCAGTACTTC. This encodes CASSFSGSSYEQYF.

V gene TRBV6-1 combines with J gene TRBJ2-7; 11 positions agree with TRBD1. Trimming at V came to 8 bases and at J to 3 bases, leaving 6 bases not matched to a gene. The CDR3 covers 14 residues. Germline CDR1 MNHNS, CDR2 SASEGT. The CDR3 protein is CASGLGTGGYEQYF. The CDR3 DNA follows: TGTGCCAGCGGGCTCGGGACAGGGGGCTACGAGCAGTACTTC.